Each of the 24 T cell receptor beta chains below was sequenced from the same sample in a study of blood T cell repertoires in COVID-19. Data came from immunoSEQ multiplex PCR; TCRdb stores just in-frame clones and leaves some out. The sample has around 260,000 clones; approximately 90% are singletons. The specimen was peripheral blood. The receptors were gathered from a woman in her twenties or thirties with active or convalescent COVID-19.

V and J are TRBV18 and TRBJ1-4; weak D call: TRBD1 (6 bases). The CDR3 runs to 13 residues. Germline V CDR1 and CDR2: KGHSH, LQKENI. Trimming shortened V by 2 bases and J by 8 bases, and 9 bases separated the two germline ends. The CDR3: CASSPGGDEKLFF. The CDR3 bases are TGTGCCAGCTCACCAGGGGGCGACGAAAAACTGTTTTTT.

The chain joins TRBV6-5 to TRBJ2-1, with D uncertain. Looked up from germline, CDR1 is MNHEY and CDR2 is SVGAGI. The CDR3 runs 15 residues. Trimming left V 10 bases short and J 4 bases short, with 20 bases between. CDR3 amino acids: CATWRGGPRYNEQFF. CDR3 nucleotide sequence: TGTGCCACCTGGCGTGGCGGCCCCCGATACAATGAGCAGTTCTTC.

Concerning this clone itself: It may be a read error: a sequence one base away is much more abundant. The rearrangement links TRBV2 to TRBJ2-2, with D perhaps matching TRBD2 (5 bases). The V gene lost 5 bases and the J gene lost 7 bases, with 8 bases spanning the gap. The CDR3 is made up of 12 amino acids. The germline gives CDR1 SNHLY, CDR2 FYNNEI. The CDR3 DNA reads TGTGCCAGCAGTTTCGGGGACGGGGAGCTGTTTTTT. Translating it yields CASSFGDGELFF.

This clone has a single count. Other DNA sequences of this sample code for an identical CDR3. The V gene is TRBV6-6, the J gene TRBJ2-1, with 11 bases that match TRBD2. Trimming took 5 bases from V and 7 from J; bases not matched to a gene: 10. The CDR3 covers 16 residues. Germline values: CDR1 MNHNY, CDR2 SVGAGI (reference sequence). DNA of the CDR3: TGTGCCAGCAGTAGTCAACTAGCGGGGGCGGGGAATGAGCAGTTCTTC. Translation: CASSSQLAGAGNEQFF.

This chain links TRBV6-5 with TRBJ2-3; 11 nucleotides align to TRBD2. The CDR3 extends over 15 amino acids. V lost 6 bases, J lost 4 bases, and 6 bases stayed unmatched. CDR1 MNHEY and CDR2 SVGAGI come from the germline V gene. In DNA form, the CDR3 reads TGTGCCAGCAGGACTAGCGGGGACACCGCAGATACGCAGTATTTT. Residues: CASRTSGDTADTQYF.

V and J are TRBV11-1 and TRBJ1-1; D is uncertain. This CDR3 contains 14 residues. The germline V gene encodes CDR1 SGHAT and CDR2 FQDESV (reference sequence). Trimming removed 5 bases from V and 1 base from J, with 11 bases in between. CDR3 sequence (DNA): TGTGCCAGCAGCCTCCTTAGAGGGAACACTGAAGCTTTCTTT. Translating gives CASSLLRGNTEAFF. The variable domain in full, with the rest retrieved from reference TRBV11-1 and TRBJ1-1, is EAEVAQSPRYKITEKSQAVAFWCDPISGHATLYWYRQILGQGPELLVQFQDESVVDDSQLPKDRFSAERLKGVDSTLKIQPAELGDSAMYLCASSLLRGNTEAFFGQGTRLTVV.

This chain connects TRBV5-1 to TRBJ2-7; D is unclear. Germline-derived CDR1 and CDR2 are SGHRS and YFSETQ. This CDR3 has 12 residues. V lost 2 bases and J 5 bases, leaving 8 bases between the germline ends. This chain's CDR3 is CASSFSGNEQYF. In DNA form, the CDR3 reads TGCGCCAGCAGCTTTTCAGGAAACGAGCAGTACTTC. The full variable domain, with the rest looked up from reference TRBV5-1 and TRBJ2-7, is KAGVTQTPRYLIKTRGQQVTLSCSPISGHRSVSWYQQTPGQGLQFLFEYFSETQRNKGNFPGRFSGRQFSNSRSEMNVSTLELGDSALYLCASSFSGNEQYFGPGTRLTVT.

The CDR3 bases are TGTGCCAGCTCCCGGGGGGCCCCAGGGGCAGAGACCCAGTACTTC. Residues: CASSRGAPGAETQYF. The J gene is TRBJ2-5, the V gene TRBV5-6; tentatively, D is TRBD2 (7 bases). CDR1 and CDR2 (germline): SGHDT, YYEEEE. This CDR3 has 15 residues. Trimming took off 7 bases at V and 4 bases at J, with 20 bases between the two ends.

V and J are TRBV9 and TRBJ1-1; no firm D call. Trimming removed 0 bases at V and 7 bases at J, with 16 bases between. CDR3 size: 15 residues. From germline, CDR1 is SGDLS and CDR2 YYNGEE. The CDR3 region has the DNA TGTGCCAGCAGCGTAGAGGCAGGAAGTTTCGTTGAAGCTTTCTTT. This gives the protein CASSVEAGSFVEAFF.

The chain recombines TRBV5-6 with TRBJ1-6; 7 bases fit TRBD1. CDR3 size: 19 residues. Germline V CDR1 and CDR2: SGHDT, YYEEEE. The ends lost 3 bases at V and 4 bases at J; junction bases unmatched: 16. DNA for the CDR3: TGTGCCAGCAGCTCATACCGGGACAGAGGCCGCTATTATAATTCACCCCTCCACTTT. It codes for CASSSYRDRGRYYNSPLHF.

This rearrangement joins TRBV10-3 to TRBJ2-7, with 10 bases matching TRBD1. Trimming cost V 0 bases and J 3 bases; bases outside gene matches: 5. CDR1 is ENHRY, CDR2 SYGVKD, per germline. CDR3 length: 16 residues. DNA for the CDR3: TGTGCCATCAGTGAGTCGGGACAGGGGCCGGACTACGAGCAGTACTTC. Encoded protein: CAISESGQGPDYEQYF.

CDR3 coding DNA: TGCGCCAGCAGCCAAGAGGAGGGGACGAACTCCTACGAGCAGTACTTC. This sequence encodes CASSQEEGTNSYEQYF. The chain has TRBV4-3 and TRBJ2-7; possibly TRBD2 for D (6 bases). Trimming took off 0 bases at V and 0 bases at J, with 12 bases between the two ends. This CDR3 contains 16 residues. The germline V gene encodes CDR1 LGHNA and CDR2 YSLEER.

CDR3 protein: CASSTGTGVIEAFF. The CDR3, as DNA: TGCGCCAGCAGCACCGGGACAGGGGTGATTGAAGCTTTCTTT. This chain uses TRBV5-1 with TRBJ1-1; 10 nucleotides line up with TRBD1. The trim removed 4 bases at V and 7 bases at J, leaving 7 bases unmatched. The CDR3 consists of 14 residues. Per the germline V gene, CDR1 is SGHRS and CDR2 is YFSETQ. The variable domain in full, completed from reference TRBV5-1 and TRBJ1-1, reads KAGVTQTPRYLIKTRGQQVTLSCSPISGHRSVSWYQQTPGQGLQFLFEYFSETQRNKGNFPGRFSGRQFSNSRSEMNVSTLELGDSALYLCASSTGTGVIEAFFGQGTRLTVV.

This chain connects TRBV7-3 to TRBJ2-3; D is uncertain. The V and J ends lost 6 bases and 1 base respectively, with 11 bases between them. CDR1 is SGHTA, CDR2 FQGTGA, per germline. The CDR3 sequence is 14 residues long. CDR3 DNA sequence: TGTGCCAGCAGTTATAGTGGAGGCACAGATACGCAGTATTTT. This sequence encodes CASSYSGGTDTQYF.

CDR3 nucleotide sequence: TGTGCCAGCAGTCGAGCGGGGGGGTCCCCGCGATTCTTC. Amino acids: CASSRAGGSPRFF. The chain employs TRBV28 and TRBJ2-1, with 10 bases that match TRBD2. The CDR3 runs to 13 residues. CDR1 is MDHEN, CDR2 SYDVKM, per germline. J gave up 16 bases and V 5 bases, and 11 bases lay outside the gene matches.

This clone was observed once. The identical CDR3 is also encoded by other nucleotide sequences in the sample. The V call is TRBV19, the J call TRBJ1-5, with 10 nucleotides matching TRBD1. Looked up from germline, CDR1 is LNHDA and CDR2 is SQIVND (reference sequence). The CDR3 is 15 residues long. V gave up 3 bases and J gave up 2 bases; unmatched junction bases: 1. The CDR3 DNA follows: TGTGCCAGTAGTATTGGACAGGGGGGCAATCAGCCCCAGCATTTT. Translation: CASSIGQGGNQPQHF.

This clone was observed at least ten times. V usage is TRBV29-1 and J usage is TRBJ1-2; D might be TRBD1 (5 bases). Germline-derived CDR1 and CDR2 are SQVTM and ANQGSEA. This CDR3 region has 14 residues. Trimming left V 6 bases short and J 8 bases short, with 22 bases between. CDR3 amino acids: CSVRPSGRGSGYTF. The DNA of the CDR3 is TGCAGCGTCCGTCCTTCGGGGCGGGGGAGCGGCTACACCTTC. The variable domain in full, with the rest retrieved from reference TRBV29-1 and TRBJ1-2, is SAVISQKPSRDICQRGTSLTIQCQVDSQVTMMFWYRQQPGQSLTLIATANQGSEATYESGFVIDKFPISRPNLTFSTLTVSNMSPEDSSIYLCSVRPSGRGSGYTFGSGTRLTVV.

The chain joins TRBV3-1 (or the pseudogene TRBV3-2) to TRBJ2-1; 9 bases are a match to TRBD1. The CDR3 covers 15 residues. The V and J ends lost 3 bases and 5 bases, in that order; junction bases with no gene match: 5. Germline V gene sequence: CDR1 LGHDT, CDR2 YNNKEL (reference sequence). The CDR3 sequence is CASSHWDRENNEQFF. For the CDR3, the DNA is TGTGCCAGCAGCCATTGGGACAGGGAAAACAATGAGCAGTTCTTC.

J is TRBJ2-7 and V is TRBV12-3 or TRBV12-4, with TRBD2 identical over 9 bases. This CDR3 contains 13 residues. The V and J ends lost 3 bases and 5 bases, in that order; junction bases with no gene match: 2. The DNA for the CDR3 is TGTGCCAGCAGTTTTCGCGGGGGGGACGAGCAGTACTTC. Its translation is CASSFRGGDEQYF.

The CDR3 loop reads CSAPGQGFSYTF. The CDR3 region has the DNA TGCAGCGCACCGGGACAGGGGTTTAGCTACACCTTC. This chain joins TRBV29-1 and TRBJ1-2, with 10 bases aligning to TRBD1. Per the germline V gene, CDR1 is SQVTM and CDR2 is ANQGSEA. This CDR3 contains 12 residues. Trimming removed 7 bases from V and 9 bases from J; junction bases left unmatched: 8.

The chain employs TRBV20-1 and TRBJ1-2, with 8 bases matching TRBD1. J gave up 4 bases and V 3 bases, and 13 bases lay outside the gene matches. The CDR3 has 16 residues. CDR1 and CDR2 from the germline V gene are DFQATT and SNEGSKA (reference sequence). The CDR3 bases are TGCAGTGCTAGTTCCCCCCAGACAGGGGAAGGCTATGGCTACACCTTC. Protein: CSASSPQTGEGYGYTF.

CDR3 in amino acids: CASSFTGGNTEAFF. The CDR3 DNA reads as TGTGCCAGCAGCTTTACAGGGGGGAACACTGAAGCTTTCTTT. This chain joins TRBV7-3 and TRBJ1-1; the match to TRBD1 covers 8 bases. The CDR3 is 14 amino acids. Germline-derived CDR1 and CDR2 are SGHTA and FQGTGA. J gave up 1 base and V 3 bases, and 1 base lay outside the gene matches.

The rearrangement joins TRBV7-2 to TRBJ1-2; 9 bases are a match to TRBD1. V trimming: 2 bases; J trimming: 8 bases; junction bases outside the gene matches: 12. This CDR3 is 16 amino acids long. CDR1 is SGHTA and CDR2 is FQGNSA in the germline V gene. CDR3 loop: CASSLSSVGQGRGYTF. The CDR3 coding sequence is TGTGCCAGCAGCTTATCCTCAGTAGGACAGGGGCGCGGCTACACCTTC.

The gene calls are TRBV6-5 and TRBJ1-6; 7 bases map to TRBD1. V lost 2 bases and J lost 4; bases outside the gene matches: 5. This CDR3 has 16 residues. Germline V gives CDR1 MNHEY, CDR2 SVGAGI. In DNA, the CDR3 is TGTGCCAGCAGTTACGGGGGACAGCAGTATAATTCACCCCTCCACTTT. Amino acids: CASSYGGQQYNSPLHF.